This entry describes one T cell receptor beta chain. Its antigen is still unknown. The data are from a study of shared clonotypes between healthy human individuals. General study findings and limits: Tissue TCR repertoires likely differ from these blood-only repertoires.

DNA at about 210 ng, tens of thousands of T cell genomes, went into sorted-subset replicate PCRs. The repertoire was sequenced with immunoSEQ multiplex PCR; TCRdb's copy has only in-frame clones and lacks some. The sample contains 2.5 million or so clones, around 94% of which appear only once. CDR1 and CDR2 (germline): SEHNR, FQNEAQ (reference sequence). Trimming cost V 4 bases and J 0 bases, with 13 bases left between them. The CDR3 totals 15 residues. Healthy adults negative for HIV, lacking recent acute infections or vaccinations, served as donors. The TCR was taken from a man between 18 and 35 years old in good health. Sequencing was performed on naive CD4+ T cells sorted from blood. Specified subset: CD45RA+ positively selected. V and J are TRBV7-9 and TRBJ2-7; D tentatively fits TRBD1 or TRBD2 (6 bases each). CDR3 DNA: TGTGCCAGCAGCTCTCTGCGGGGACACTCCTACGAGCAGTACTTC. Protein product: CASSSLRGHSYEQYF.